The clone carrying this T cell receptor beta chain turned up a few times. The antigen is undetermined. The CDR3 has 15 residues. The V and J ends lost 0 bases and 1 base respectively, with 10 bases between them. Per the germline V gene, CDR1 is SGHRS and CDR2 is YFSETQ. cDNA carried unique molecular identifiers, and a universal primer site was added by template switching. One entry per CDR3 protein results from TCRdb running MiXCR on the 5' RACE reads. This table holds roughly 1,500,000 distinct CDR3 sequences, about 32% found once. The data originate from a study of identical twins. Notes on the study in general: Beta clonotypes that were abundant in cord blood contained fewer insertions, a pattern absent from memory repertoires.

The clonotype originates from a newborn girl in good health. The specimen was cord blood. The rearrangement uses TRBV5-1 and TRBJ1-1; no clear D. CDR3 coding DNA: TGCGCCAGCAGCTTGGGACCCCAAACGAACACTGAAGCTTTCTTT. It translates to CASSLGPQTNTEAFF.